The present T cell receptor beta chain was sequenced within a study of blood T cell repertoires in COVID-19 (dated by TCRdb to 2020 to 2022). The study in broad terms: The collaborator samples originated in the United States, Italy and Spain and spanned the acute and convalescent phases of COVID-19. The samples were drawn from two sources: the first 160 participants of the ongoing ImmuneRACE study, and 1,254 subjects contributed by 6 global collaborators. Deeply sampled blood TCRbeta repertoires from subjects exposed to, actively infected with, or recovered from COVID-19 were included in the dataset. The prospective study material was composed of cDNA or gDNA derived from T cells, B-cell-depleted T cells, or PBMCs. The repertoires were released in a freely available public database meant as a resource for research on the immune response to SARS-CoV-2. Where available, HLA class I and class II types were taken from metadata supplied by the sample provider and were not determined by assay-based typing. Nearly every sample came with metadata listing a de-identified subject ID, COVID-19 status, age in years and sex.

CDR1 and CDR2, looked up from the germline V gene (reference sequence), are LNHDA and SQIVND. Between the V and J ends, shortened by 4 bases and 1 base respectively, the junction contains 8 bases. Taken from cysteine to phenylalanine, the CDR3 has 14 residues. Of the read, only the CDR3 DNA is kept; its 42 bases are in frame from base 1. Study-wide findings and limitations: How much clinical and demographic metadata was included differed by source and by participant, and the metadata was provided uncurated.

Points on this clone: Its antigen is not yet known. Base qualities are missing; no much larger clone stands one base away.

The collaborating institutions used their own protocols to collect whole blood in K2EDTA tubes. Collaborator samples were shipped for TCRbeta analysis as frozen whole blood, isolated PBMCs, or DNA extracted from either sample type. TCRbeta CDR3 regions were amplified from genomic DNA by means of the immunoSEQ Assay, a bias-controlled multiplex PCR. In the original analysis: Nucleated cell counts per sample were estimated from amplification of reference gene primers within the assay. Sequence reads were collapsed and filtered to measure the absolute abundance of every unique TCRbeta CDR3 rearrangement. For each sample, productive Simpson clonality was calculated as the square root of Simpson's diversity index across productive rearrangements. Drawn from immuneACCESS, this table holds only the in-frame rearrangements with V and J called that TCRdb kept. Clones are partly lost; checked studies trace under half to an unresolved V gene and leave the rest unexplained. The V and J calls and clone size were taken over from that table, and D and trimming were inferred from the DNA. The table for this sample lists approximately 160,000 clones; 65% to 85% of them were counted only once. The top ten clonotypes cover roughly 9.1% of the sample.

This sequence was found in a woman aged 80 or over with active or convalescent COVID-19. What was sequenced was peripheral blood. The sequence joins TRBV19 to TRBJ1-5, with a weak D call of TRBD1 (5 bases match). CDR3 loop: CASSNPGSNQPQHF. The base sequence is TGTGCCAGTAGTAATCCAGGGAGCAATCAGCCCCAGCATTTT. When the CDR3 is completed using the reference TRBV19 and TRBJ1-5 genes on either side, the full variable domain is DGGITQSPKYLFRKEGQNVTLSCEQNLNHDAMYWYRQDPGQGLRLIYYSQIVNDFQKGDIAEGYSVSREKKESFPLTVTSAQKNPTAFYLCASSNPGSNQPQHFGDGTRLSIL.